This TCR beta chain was sequenced during a study of early T cells in non-severe SARS-CoV-2 infection. The CDR3 has 13 amino acids. With 4 bases clipped from V and 10 bases from J, the junction kept 5 bases outside the gene matches. Germline CDR1 is SGDLS and CDR2 is YYNGEE. The table lists this clonotype with a few counts. Individually, cDNA molecules had unique molecular identifiers attached to them. A single record per CDR3 protein comes from TCRdb applying MiXCR to the 5' RACE reads. The sample has around 62,000 distinct CDR3 sequences, about an eighth seen once. This chain joins TRBV9 and TRBJ2-3, with 11 bases identical to TRBD2. This clonotype was obtained from an adult who was a healthcare worker with PCR-confirmed SARS-CoV-2 infection or an uninfected control (not recorded which). Sequencing input: whole blood. Written as DNA, the CDR3 is TGTGCCAGCAGCCCCCGGACTAGCGGGCCGCAGTATTTT. Translating gives CASSPRTSGPQYF.